This TCR beta chain came from a study of blood T cell repertoires in COVID-19. Study at large: The study drew acute and convalescent COVID-19 samples from the United States, Italy and Spain. Sample material is recorded as cDNA or gDNA derived from T cells, B-cell-depleted T cells, or PBMCs.

The V end was cut by 1 base, the J end by 2 bases, with 15 bases between. The CDR3 loop spans 17 amino acids. CDR1 KGHSH and CDR2 LQKENI come from the germline V gene. In the authors' workflow: Using reference gene primer amplification, nucleated cell counts were estimated. The protocol was immunoSEQ multiplex PCR, while the TCRdb copy is restricted to in-frame clones and leaves out a portion. V, J and clone size were drawn from that table, and D and trimming were deduced from the DNA. Of 140,000 to 150,000 clones in the sample, 81% were seen once. The sequence came from a human donor in a cohort sampled during active COVID-19. Sequenced: peripheral blood. This chain links TRBV18 with TRBJ1-5; TRBD1 might be the D (6 bases). This CDR3 is CASSPQGTGGGNQPQHF. The DNA of the CDR3 is TGTGCCAGCTCACCACAAGGAACGGGGGGCGGCAATCAGCCCCAGCATTTT. The full variable domain, its missing parts supplied by reference TRBV18 and TRBJ1-5, is NAGVMQNPRHLVRRRGQEARLRCSPMKGHSHVYWYRQLPEEGLKFMVYLQKENIIDESGMPKERFSAEFPKEGPSILRIQQVVRGDSAAYFCASSPQGTGGGNQPQHFGDGTRLSIL.